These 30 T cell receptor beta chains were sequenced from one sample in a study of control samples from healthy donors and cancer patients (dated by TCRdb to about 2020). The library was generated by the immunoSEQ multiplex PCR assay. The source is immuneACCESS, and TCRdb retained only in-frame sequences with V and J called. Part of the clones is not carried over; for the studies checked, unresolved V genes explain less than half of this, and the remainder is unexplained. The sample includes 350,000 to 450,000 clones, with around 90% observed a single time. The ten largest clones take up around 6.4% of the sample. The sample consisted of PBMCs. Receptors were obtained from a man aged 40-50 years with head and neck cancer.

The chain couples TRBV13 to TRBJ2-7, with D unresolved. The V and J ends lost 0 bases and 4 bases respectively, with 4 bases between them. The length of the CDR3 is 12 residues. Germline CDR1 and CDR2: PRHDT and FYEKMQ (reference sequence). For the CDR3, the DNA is TGTGCCAGCAGCTTAGGTCTGTACGAGCAGTACTTC. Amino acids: CASSLGLYEQYF. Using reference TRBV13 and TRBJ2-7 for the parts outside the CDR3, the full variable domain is AAGVIQSPRHLIKEKRETATLKCYPIPRHDTVYWYQQGPGQDPQFLISFYEKMQSDKGSIPDRFSAQQFSDYHSELNMSSLELGDSALYFCASSLGLYEQYFGPGTRLTVT.

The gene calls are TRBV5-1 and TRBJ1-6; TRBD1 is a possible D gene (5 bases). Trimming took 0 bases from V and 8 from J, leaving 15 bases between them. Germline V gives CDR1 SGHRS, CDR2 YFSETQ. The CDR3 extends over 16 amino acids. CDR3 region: CASSLGTAGRDSPLHF. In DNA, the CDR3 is TGCGCCAGCAGCTTGGGAACGGCAGGGAGGGATTCACCCCTCCACTTT.

CDR3 in amino acids: CASSLVMTGRGGAFF. The CDR3 DNA sequence: TGTGCCAGCAGCTTAGTCATGACAGGGAGAGGGGGAGCTTTCTTT. The chain is built from TRBV11-2 and TRBJ1-1, with 7 bases that match TRBD1. The CDR3 runs 15 residues. The V segment lost 1 base and the J segment 10 bases; nucleotides outside the gene matches: 12. Germline V gives CDR1 SGHAT, CDR2 FQNNGV.

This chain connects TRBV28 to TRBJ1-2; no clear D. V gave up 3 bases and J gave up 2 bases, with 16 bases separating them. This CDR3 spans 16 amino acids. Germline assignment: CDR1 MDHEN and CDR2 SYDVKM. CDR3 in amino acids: CASSFDVRLENYGYTF. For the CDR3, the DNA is TGTGCCAGCAGTTTCGACGTTAGGTTGGAGAACTATGGCTACACCTTC.

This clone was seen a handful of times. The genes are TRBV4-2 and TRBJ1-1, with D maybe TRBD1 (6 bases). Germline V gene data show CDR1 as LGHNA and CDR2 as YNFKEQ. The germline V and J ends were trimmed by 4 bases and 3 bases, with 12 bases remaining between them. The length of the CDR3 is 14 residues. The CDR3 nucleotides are TGTGCCAGCAGCCTTATACAGGGTGACACTGAAGCTTTCTTT. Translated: CASSLIQGDTEAFF.

The CDR3 is CASSLVGNTIYF. The DNA of the CDR3 is TGTGCCAGCAGCTTGGTCGGAAACACCATATATTTT. This rearrangement joins TRBV5-6 to TRBJ1-3; no reliable D call. V dropped 0 bases and J dropped 4 bases, with 2 bases sitting between them. The CDR3 loop spans 12 amino acids. CDR1 is SGHDT and CDR2 is YYEEEE in the germline V gene.

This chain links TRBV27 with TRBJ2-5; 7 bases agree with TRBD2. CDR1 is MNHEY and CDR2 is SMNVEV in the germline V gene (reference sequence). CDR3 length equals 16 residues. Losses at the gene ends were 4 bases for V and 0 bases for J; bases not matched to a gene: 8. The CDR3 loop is CASSSSNRGDQETQYF. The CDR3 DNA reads TGTGCCAGCAGTTCCTCGAACCGGGGGGACCAAGAGACCCAGTACTTC.

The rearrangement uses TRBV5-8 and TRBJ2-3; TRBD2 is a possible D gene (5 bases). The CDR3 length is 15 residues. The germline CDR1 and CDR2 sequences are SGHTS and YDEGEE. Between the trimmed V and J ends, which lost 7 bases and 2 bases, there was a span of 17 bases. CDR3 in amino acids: CASSRRGALTDTQYF. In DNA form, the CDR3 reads TGTGCCAGCTCACGACGGGGTGCCCTCACAGATACGCAGTATTTT.

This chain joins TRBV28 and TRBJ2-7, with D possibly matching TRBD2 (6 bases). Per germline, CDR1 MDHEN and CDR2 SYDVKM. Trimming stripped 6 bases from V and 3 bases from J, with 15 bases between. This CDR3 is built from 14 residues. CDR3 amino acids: CASSGGEPHYEQYF. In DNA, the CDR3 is TGTGCCAGCAGCGGAGGGGAGCCACACTACGAGCAGTACTTC.

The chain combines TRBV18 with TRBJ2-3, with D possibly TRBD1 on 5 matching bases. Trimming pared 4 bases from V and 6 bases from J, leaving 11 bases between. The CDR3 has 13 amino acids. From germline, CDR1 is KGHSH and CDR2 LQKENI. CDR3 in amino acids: CASSQGISDTQYF. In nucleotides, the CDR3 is TGTGCCAGCTCACAGGGGATTTCGGATACGCAGTATTTT.

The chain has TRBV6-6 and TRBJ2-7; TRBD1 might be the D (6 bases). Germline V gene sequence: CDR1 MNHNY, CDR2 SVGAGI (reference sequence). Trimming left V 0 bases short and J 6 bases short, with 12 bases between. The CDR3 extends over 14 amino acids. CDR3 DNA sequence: TGTGCCAGCAGTTACTCCGGCCAGGGGACCGAGCAGTACTTC. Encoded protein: CASSYSGQGTEQYF.

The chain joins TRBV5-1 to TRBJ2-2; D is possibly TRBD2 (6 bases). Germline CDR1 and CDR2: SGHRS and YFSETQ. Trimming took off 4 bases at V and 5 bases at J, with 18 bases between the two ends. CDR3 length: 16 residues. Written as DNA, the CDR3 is TGCGCCAGCAGCCCCGCGGGCGGGGAAACAACCGGGGAGCTGTTTTTT. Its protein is CASSPAGGETTGELFF.

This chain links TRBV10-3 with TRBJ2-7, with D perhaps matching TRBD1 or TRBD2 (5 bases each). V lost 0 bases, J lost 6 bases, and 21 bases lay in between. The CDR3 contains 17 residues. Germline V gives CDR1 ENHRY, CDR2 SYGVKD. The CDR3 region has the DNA TGTGCCATCAGTGAGTCTAAAGGTAACATCGGGGCGGGCGAGCAGTACTTC. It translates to CAISESKGNIGAGEQYF.

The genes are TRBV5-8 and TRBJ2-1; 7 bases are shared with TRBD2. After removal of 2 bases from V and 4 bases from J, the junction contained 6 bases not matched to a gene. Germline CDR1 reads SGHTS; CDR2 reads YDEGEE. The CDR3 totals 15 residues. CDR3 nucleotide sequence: TGTGCCAGCAGCTTTCAAAGCGGGACTTACAATGAGCAGTTCTTC. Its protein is CASSFQSGTYNEQFF.

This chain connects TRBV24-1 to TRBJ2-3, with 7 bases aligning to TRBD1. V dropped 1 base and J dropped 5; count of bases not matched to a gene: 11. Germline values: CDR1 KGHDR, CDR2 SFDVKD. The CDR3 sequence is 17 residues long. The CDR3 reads CATSDLPGATGRDTQYF. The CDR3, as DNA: TGTGCCACCAGTGATTTACCCGGGGCGACAGGGAGAGATACGCAGTATTTT.

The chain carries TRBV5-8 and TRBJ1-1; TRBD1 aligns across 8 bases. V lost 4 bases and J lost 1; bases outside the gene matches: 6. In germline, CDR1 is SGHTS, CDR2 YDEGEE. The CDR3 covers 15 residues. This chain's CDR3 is CASSLGDRWNTEAFF. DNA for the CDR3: TGTGCCAGCAGCCTGGGGGACAGGTGGAACACTGAAGCTTTCTTT.

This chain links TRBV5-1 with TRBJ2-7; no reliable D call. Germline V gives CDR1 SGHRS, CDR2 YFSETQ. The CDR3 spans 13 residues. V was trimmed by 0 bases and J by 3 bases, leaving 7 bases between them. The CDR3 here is CASSLDGYYEQYF. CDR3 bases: TGCGCCAGCAGCTTGGACGGTTACTACGAGCAGTACTTC. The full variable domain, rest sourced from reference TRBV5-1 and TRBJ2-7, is KAGVTQTPRYLIKTRGQQVTLSCSPISGHRSVSWYQQTPGQGLQFLFEYFSETQRNKGNFPGRFSGRQFSNSRSEMNVSTLELGDSALYLCASSLDGYYEQYFGPGTRLTVT.

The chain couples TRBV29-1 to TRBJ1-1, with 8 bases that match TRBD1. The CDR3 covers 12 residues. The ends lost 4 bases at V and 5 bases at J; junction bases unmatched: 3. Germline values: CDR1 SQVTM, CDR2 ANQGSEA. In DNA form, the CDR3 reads TGCAGCGTTGTGACAGGGGCAACTGAAGCTTTCTTT. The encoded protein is CSVVTGATEAFF.

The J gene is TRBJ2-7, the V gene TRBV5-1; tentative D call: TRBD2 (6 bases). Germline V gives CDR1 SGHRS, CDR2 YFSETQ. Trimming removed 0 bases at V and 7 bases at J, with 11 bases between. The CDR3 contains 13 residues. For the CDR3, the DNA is TGCGCCAGCAGCTTGGATGAGGCGGGAGAGCAGTACTTC. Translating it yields CASSLDEAGEQYF.

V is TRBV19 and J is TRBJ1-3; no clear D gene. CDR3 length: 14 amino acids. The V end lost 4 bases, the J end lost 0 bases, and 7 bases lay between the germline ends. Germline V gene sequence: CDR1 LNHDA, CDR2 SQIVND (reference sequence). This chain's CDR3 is CASSSGRSGNTIYF. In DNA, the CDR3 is TGTGCCAGTAGTAGCGGTCGCTCTGGAAACACCATATATTTT. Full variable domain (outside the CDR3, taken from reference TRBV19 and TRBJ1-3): DGGITQSPKYLFRKEGQNVTLSCEQNLNHDAMYWYRQDPGQGLRLIYYSQIVNDFQKGDIAEGYSVSREKKESFPLTVTSAQKNPTAFYLCASSSGRSGNTIYFGEGSWLTVV.

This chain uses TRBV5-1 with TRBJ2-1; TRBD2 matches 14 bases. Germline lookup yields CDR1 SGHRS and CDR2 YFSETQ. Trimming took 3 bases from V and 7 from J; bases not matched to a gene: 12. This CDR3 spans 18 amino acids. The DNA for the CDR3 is TGCGCCAGCAGCTGGCGTCCCGGGACTAGCGGGGGCCTTAATGAGCAGTTCTTC. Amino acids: CASSWRPGTSGGLNEQFF. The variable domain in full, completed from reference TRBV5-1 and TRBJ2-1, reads KAGVTQTPRYLIKTRGQQVTLSCSPISGHRSVSWYQQTPGQGLQFLFEYFSETQRNKGNFPGRFSGRQFSNSRSEMNVSTLELGDSALYLCASSWRPGTSGGLNEQFFGPGTRLTVL.

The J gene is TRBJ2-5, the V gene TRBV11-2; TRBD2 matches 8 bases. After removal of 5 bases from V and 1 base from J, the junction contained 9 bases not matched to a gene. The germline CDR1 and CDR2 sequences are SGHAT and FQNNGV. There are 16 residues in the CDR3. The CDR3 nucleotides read TGTGCCAGCAGCCTGAGACTAGCGACGATCCAAGAGACCCAGTACTTC. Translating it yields CASSLRLATIQETQYF. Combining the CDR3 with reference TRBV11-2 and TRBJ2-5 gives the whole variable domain EAGVAQSPRYKIIEKRQSVAFWCNPISGHATLYWYQQILGQGPKLLIQFQNNGVVDDSQLPKDRFSAERLKGVDSTLKIQPAKLEDSAVYLCASSLRLATIQETQYFGPGTRLLVL.

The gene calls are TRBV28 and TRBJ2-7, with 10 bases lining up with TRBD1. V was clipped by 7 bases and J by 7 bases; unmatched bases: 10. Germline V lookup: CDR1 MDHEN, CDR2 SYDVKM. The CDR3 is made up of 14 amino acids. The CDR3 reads CASIRPGQGSEQYF. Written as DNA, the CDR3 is TGTGCCAGCATCAGACCGGGACAGGGGTCGGAGCAGTACTTC. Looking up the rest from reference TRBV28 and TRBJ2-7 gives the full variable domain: DVKVTQSSRYLVKRTGEKVFLECVQDMDHENMFWYRQDPGLGLRLIYFSYDVKMKEKGDIPEGYSVSREKKERFSLILESASTNQTSMYLCASIRPGQGSEQYFGPGTRLTVT.

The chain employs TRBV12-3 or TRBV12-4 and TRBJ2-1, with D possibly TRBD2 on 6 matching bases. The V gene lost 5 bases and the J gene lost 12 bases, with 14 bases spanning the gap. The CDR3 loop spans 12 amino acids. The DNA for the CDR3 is TGTGCCAGCAGTGAACCTCTGGGGGGGCAGTTCTTC. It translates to CASSEPLGGQFF.

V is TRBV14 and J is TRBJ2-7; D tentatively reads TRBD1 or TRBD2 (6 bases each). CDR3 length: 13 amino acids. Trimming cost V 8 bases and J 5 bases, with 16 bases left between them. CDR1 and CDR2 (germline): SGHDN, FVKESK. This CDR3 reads CASGRGRENEQYF. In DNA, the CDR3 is TGTGCCAGCGGACGGGGGCGCGAAAACGAGCAGTACTTC.

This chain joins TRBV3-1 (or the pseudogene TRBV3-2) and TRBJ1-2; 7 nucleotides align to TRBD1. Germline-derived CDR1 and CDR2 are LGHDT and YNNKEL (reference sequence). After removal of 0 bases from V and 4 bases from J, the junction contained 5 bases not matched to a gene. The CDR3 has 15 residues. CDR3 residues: CASSQEEGAIYGYTF. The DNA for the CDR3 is TGTGCCAGCAGCCAAGAGGAGGGGGCTATCTATGGCTACACCTTC.

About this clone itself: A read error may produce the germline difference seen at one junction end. CDR3 bases: TGTGCTAGCAGCCCAACTAGCGTGTCCGCCGGGGAGCTGTTTTTT. It codes for CASSPTSVSAGELFF. J is TRBJ2-2 and V is TRBV7-7; 7 bases line up with TRBD2. Germline CDR1 and CDR2: SSHAT and FNYEAQ (reference sequence). This CDR3 has 15 amino acids.

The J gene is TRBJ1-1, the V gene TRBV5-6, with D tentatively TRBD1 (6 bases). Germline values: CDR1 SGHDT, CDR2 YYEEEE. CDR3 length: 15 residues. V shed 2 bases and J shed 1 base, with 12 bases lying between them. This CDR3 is CASSFGTGQNTEAFF. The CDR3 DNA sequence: TGTGCCAGCAGCTTCGGGACGGGACAGAACACTGAAGCTTTCTTT. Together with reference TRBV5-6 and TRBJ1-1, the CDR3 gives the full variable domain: DAGVTQSPTHLIKTRGQQVTLRCSPKSGHDTVSWYQQALGQGPQFIFQYYEEEERQRGNFPDRFSGHQFPNYSSELNVNALLLGDSALYLCASSFGTGQNTEAFFGQGTRLTVV.

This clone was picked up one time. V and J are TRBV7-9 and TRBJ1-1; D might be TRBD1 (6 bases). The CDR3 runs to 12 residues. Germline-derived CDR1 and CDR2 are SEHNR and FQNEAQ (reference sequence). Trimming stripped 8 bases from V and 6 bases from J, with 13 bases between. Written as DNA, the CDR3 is TGTGCCAGCCACAGGGTTCAAGCTGAAGCTTTCTTT. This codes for CASHRVQAEAFF.

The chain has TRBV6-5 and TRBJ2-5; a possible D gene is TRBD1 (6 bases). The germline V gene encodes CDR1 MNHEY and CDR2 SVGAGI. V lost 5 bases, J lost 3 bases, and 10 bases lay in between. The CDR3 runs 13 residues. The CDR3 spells CASSNGQKETQYF. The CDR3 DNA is TGTGCCAGCAGTAACGGACAGAAAGAGACCCAGTACTTC.